The next 26 T cell receptor beta chains were all read from a single sample in a study of T cell changes during pregnancy in multiple sclerosis. Only in-frame clones appear in the TCRdb table, and some are missing; sequencing was by immunoSEQ multiplex PCR. The table shows over 80,000 clones, with 90% occurring only once. This material consisted of peripheral blood, taken in the second trimester of pregnancy. The receptors were sampled from a female donor in good health, enrolled as a control in a pregnancy study.

The chain has TRBV7-2 and TRBJ1-5, with 9 bases aligning to TRBD1. Germline lookup yields CDR1 SGHTA and CDR2 FQGNSA. The CDR3 extends over 13 amino acids. The trim removed 5 bases at V and 7 bases at J, leaving 3 bases unmatched. Here the CDR3 reads CASSGTGGQPQHF. DNA for the CDR3: TGTGCCAGCAGCGGAACAGGGGGCCAGCCCCAGCATTTT.

The table lists this clone with a count of one. The CDR3 region is CASSFGAGVFTSTDTQYF. For the CDR3, the DNA is TGCGCCAGCAGCTTCGGGGCGGGGGTATTTACTAGCACAGATACGCAGTATTTT. J is TRBJ2-3 and V is TRBV5-1, with 7 bases aligning to TRBD2. After removal of 2 bases from V and 0 bases from J, the junction contained 12 bases not matched to a gene. Germline-derived CDR1 and CDR2 are SGHRS and YFSETQ. This CDR3 has 18 residues.

The V and J genes are TRBV5-1 and TRBJ1-6, with TRBD1 as a possible D gene (5 bases). The germline gives CDR1 SGHRS, CDR2 YFSETQ. The CDR3 totals 16 residues. V was trimmed by 0 bases and J by 10 bases, leaving 17 bases between them. The CDR3 bases are TGCGCCAGCAGCTTGGGCGGCCAGGGAGGGAGGTCACCCCTCCACTTT. Amino acids: CASSLGGQGGRSPLHF. Full variable domain (missing parts from reference TRBV5-1 and TRBJ1-6): KAGVTQTPRYLIKTRGQQVTLSCSPISGHRSVSWYQQTPGQGLQFLFEYFSETQRNKGNFPGRFSGRQFSNSRSEMNVSTLELGDSALYLCASSLGGQGGRSPLHFGNGTRLTVT.

The rearrangement uses TRBV4-3 and TRBJ2-7; TRBD2 matches at 7 bases. The CDR3 is made up of 15 amino acids. Germline values: CDR1 LGHNA, CDR2 YSLEER. V shed 1 base and J 7 bases; nucleotides not matched to a gene: 10. The CDR3: CASSQGASGGREQYF. The CDR3 DNA is TGCGCCAGCAGCCAAGGGGCTAGCGGAGGAAGGGAGCAGTACTTC.

This chain connects TRBV9 to TRBJ2-3, with D tentatively TRBD2 (5 bases). The germline CDR1 and CDR2 sequences are SGDLS and YYNGEE. There are 14 residues in the CDR3. The germline V and J ends were trimmed by 4 bases and 2 bases, with 11 bases remaining between them. CDR3 region: CASSSRVSTDTQYF. Written as DNA, the CDR3 is TGTGCCAGCAGCTCGAGGGTCTCCACAGATACGCAGTATTTT.

This rearrangement joins TRBV6-1 to TRBJ1-2, with 10 bases that match TRBD1. The CDR3 covers 15 residues. Germline lookup yields CDR1 MNHNS and CDR2 SASEGT. The V gene end was trimmed by 6 bases and the J gene end by 8 bases; junction bases not matched to a gene: 12. The CDR3: CASRAPGTGAGGYTF. The CDR3 DNA reads as TGTGCCAGCAGAGCCCCCGGGACAGGGGCTGGAGGCTACACCTTC.

The V and J genes are TRBV15 and TRBJ1-1; 7 bases are shared with TRBD1. Germline V gene sequence: CDR1 LNHNV, CDR2 YYDKDF (reference sequence). The J segment lost 5 bases and the V segment lost 0 bases, leaving 12 bases of the junction unmatched. The CDR3 is 17 amino acids. CDR3 amino acids: CATSRDGWTGRGTEAFF. The CDR3 DNA follows: TGTGCCACCAGCAGAGATGGGTGGACAGGCAGAGGGACTGAAGCTTTCTTT.

The chain couples TRBV10-3 to TRBJ1-6; TRBD1 agrees at 7 bases. Trimming removed 1 base from V and 13 bases from J; junction bases left unmatched: 7. CDR3 size: 14 residues. The germline gives CDR1 ENHRY, CDR2 SYGVKD. The CDR3 sequence is CAISEFEGAGPLHF. The CDR3, as DNA: TGTGCCATCAGTGAGTTTGAGGGGGCAGGGCCCCTCCACTTT.

The rearrangement joins TRBV28 to TRBJ1-1, with D perhaps TRBD1 (6 bases). Trimming cost V 4 bases and J 0 bases, with 15 bases left between them. The CDR3 loop spans 16 amino acids. Looked up from germline, CDR1 is MDHEN and CDR2 is SYDVKM. The CDR3 is CASSSLSWGLNTEAFF. The CDR3 nucleotides are TGTGCCAGCAGTTCACTGTCCTGGGGGCTGAACACTGAAGCTTTCTTT.

The gene calls are TRBV10-1 and TRBJ2-7; 10 positions agree with TRBD2. Germline V CDR1 and CDR2: WNHNN, SYGVQD (reference sequence). The CDR3 sequence is 15 residues long. Unmatched junction bases numbered 6, after V lost 5 bases and J lost 2 bases. CDR3: CASSLTSGPAYEQYF. CDR3 in DNA: TGCGCCAGCAGTTTGACTAGCGGGCCTGCCTACGAGCAGTACTTC.

V gene TRBV7-2 combines with J gene TRBJ1-2, with a possible D match to TRBD1 (5 bases). With 5 bases removed from V and 4 bases from J, the gap between germline ends came to 14 bases. The CDR3 is made up of 14 amino acids. CDR1 SGHTA and CDR2 FQGNSA come from the germline V gene. CDR3: CASSPREGLYGYTF. The CDR3 nucleotides read TGTGCCAGCAGCCCCCGGGAGGGGCTCTATGGCTACACCTTC. The full variable domain, in which reference TRBV7-2 and TRBJ1-2 provide the parts outside the CDR3, is GAGVSQSPSNKVTEKGKDVELRCDPISGHTALYWYRQSLGQGLEFLIYFQGNSAPDKSGLPSDRFSAERTGGSVSTLTIQRTQQEDSAVYLCASSPREGLYGYTFGSGTRLTVV.

V usage is TRBV7-8 and J usage is TRBJ2-5; 8 nucleotides match TRBD1. After removal of 5 bases from V and 5 bases from J, the junction contained 7 bases not matched to a gene. The length of the CDR3 is 14 residues. CDR1 is SGHVS and CDR2 is FQNEAQ in the germline V gene. The CDR3 here is CASSLGTGRETQYF. The CDR3 DNA follows: TGTGCCAGCAGCCTCGGGACAGGAAGGGAGACCCAGTACTTC.

The rearrangement joins TRBV7-8 to TRBJ2-3; D may be TRBD2 (6 bases). CDR1 is SGHVS, CDR2 FQNEAQ, per germline. The CDR3 is made up of 15 amino acids. Trimming pared 5 bases from V and 2 bases from J, leaving 14 bases between. The CDR3 sequence: CASSDRGFITDTQYF. The CDR3 coding sequence is TGTGCCAGCAGCGACCGGGGGTTCATCACAGATACGCAGTATTTT.

The chain links TRBV21-1 to TRBJ2-2; whether TRBD2, the table's D call, matches the DNA was not checked. TRBV21-1 is a pseudogene. This CDR3 is built from 17 residues. CDR3 loop: CASSKAPGDLNTGELFF. CDR3 sequence (DNA): TGTGCCAGCAGCAAAGCCCCGGGGGACTTGAACACCGGGGAGCTGTTTTTT.

Of note for this clone: One junction end disagrees with the germline gene, perhaps due to a read error. The rearrangement uses TRBV7-7 and TRBJ2-7; D gene unclear. Germline V gene sequence: CDR1 SSHAT, CDR2 FNYEAQ (reference sequence). The CDR3 runs to 15 residues. Here the CDR3 DNA reads TGTGCTAGCAGCTTAGGGTACGGTAGCCCCTACGAGCAGTACTTC. It codes for CASSLGYGSPYEQYF.

This sequence joins TRBV27 and TRBJ2-7; 8 nucleotides match TRBD1. J was trimmed by 4 bases and V by 5 bases; bases with no gene match: 10. The length of the CDR3 is 15 residues. CDR1 MNHEY and CDR2 SMNVEV come from the germline V gene (reference sequence). The CDR3 sequence is CASSDRDRSVYEQYF. The CDR3 DNA follows: TGTGCCAGCAGTGACCGGGACAGGTCCGTTTACGAGCAGTACTTC.

This clone was recorded only once. CDR3 protein: CASSDAAGGHEQFF. DNA of the CDR3: TGTGCCAGCAGTGATGCAGCGGGGGGCCATGAGCAGTTCTTC. The V gene is TRBV6-4, the J gene TRBJ2-1, with TRBD2 matching 9 bases. The V gene end was trimmed by 3 bases and the J gene end by 8 bases; junction bases not matched to a gene: 5. Looked up from germline, CDR1 is MRHNA and CDR2 is SNTAGT. CDR3 length: 14 amino acids.

This sequence joins TRBV6-6 and TRBJ1-5, with a weak D call TRBD1 (5 bases). Between the trimmed V and J ends, which lost 0 bases and 3 bases, there was a span of 9 bases. The V gene's germline CDR1 is MNHNY and CDR2 SVGAGI (reference sequence). The CDR3 spans 15 residues. DNA of the CDR3: TGTGCCAGCAGTTACTCGGCAGGGTACAATCAGCCCCAGCATTTT. This translates into CASSYSAGYNQPQHF.

This rearrangement joins TRBV27 to TRBJ1-1; D might be TRBD1 (6 bases). Germline V gives CDR1 MNHEY, CDR2 SMNVEV (reference sequence). The CDR3 is made up of 15 amino acids. Trimming pared 3 bases from V and 5 bases from J, leaving 16 bases between. The CDR3 region is CASSLAYRVETEAFF. In DNA form, the CDR3 reads TGTGCCAGCAGTTTGGCATACAGGGTAGAGACTGAAGCTTTCTTT.

The chain has TRBV5-6 and TRBJ1-1; no clear D. The germline V and J ends were trimmed by 2 bases and 4 bases, with 15 bases remaining between them. The CDR3 is made up of 15 amino acids. Germline V lookup: CDR1 SGHDT, CDR2 YYEEEE. The CDR3 coding sequence is TGTGCCAGCAGCTTTAATTTTCCCGGCGGCACTGAAGCTTTCTTT. Encoded protein: CASSFNFPGGTEAFF.

The rearrangement uses TRBV5-1 and TRBJ1-6; 8 bases fit TRBD1. Germline V CDR1 and CDR2: SGHRS, YFSETQ. Trimming took 1 base from V and 8 from J; bases not matched to a gene: 5. This CDR3 has 15 residues. Written as DNA, the CDR3 is TGCGCCAGCAGCTTGAGGACAGGGCGGGATTCACCCCTCCACTTT. Protein product: CASSLRTGRDSPLHF.

This clone was observed a handful of times. The rearrangement joins TRBV21-1 to TRBJ1-6; the tabulated D call, TRBD1, remains unverified against the DNA. TRBV21-1 is noted as a pseudogene. The CDR3 has 17 residues. In nucleotides, the CDR3 is TGTGCCAGCAGCAAAGATGGGCGAAGCTCCTATAATTCACCCCTCCACTTT. The encoded protein is CASSKDGRSSYNSPLHF.

The chain uses TRBV7-9 and TRBJ1-1; no definite D call. CDR3 size: 15 residues. Germline V gene lookup returns CDR1 SEHNR and CDR2 FQNEAQ (reference sequence). V lost 0 bases and J lost 2, with 10 bases in between. The CDR3 region is CASSLAGSRNTEAFF. CDR3 in DNA: TGTGCCAGCAGCTTAGCCGGGAGCCGAAACACTGAAGCTTTCTTT.

This chain joins TRBV2 and TRBJ2-5, with D possibly TRBD2 on 5 matching bases. The V gene lost 3 bases and the J gene lost 2 bases, with 10 bases spanning the gap. The CDR3 spans 14 residues. CDR1 is SNHLY, CDR2 FYNNEI, per germline. The CDR3 nucleotides are TGTGCCAGCAGTGAGCTCGGGGTACAAGAGACCCAGTACTTC. This encodes CASSELGVQETQYF.

V usage is TRBV6-5 and J usage is TRBJ1-4; weak D call: TRBD1 (5 bases). The germline V and J ends were trimmed by 5 bases and 8 bases, with 15 bases remaining between them. CDR1 and CDR2 (germline): MNHEY, SVGAGI. CDR3 length: 14 residues. In DNA form, the CDR3 reads TGTGCCAGCAGTACACAGGCTACGAGGGAAAAACTGTTTTTT. Translation: CASSTQATREKLFF.

The chain joins TRBV18 to TRBJ1-2; 7 bases map to TRBD1. Trimming removed 3 bases from V and 3 bases from J; junction bases left unmatched: 10. CDR1 is KGHSH, CDR2 LQKENI, per germline. CDR3 size: 16 residues. The CDR3, as DNA: TGTGCCAGCTCACCGGTTTATATCAGGGGGGACTATGGCTACACCTTC. It is translated as CASSPVYIRGDYGYTF. The full variable domain, in which reference TRBV18 and TRBJ1-2 provide the parts outside the CDR3, is NAGVMQNPRHLVRRRGQEARLRCSPMKGHSHVYWYRQLPEEGLKFMVYLQKENIIDESGMPKERFSAEFPKEGPSILRIQQVVRGDSAAYFCASSPVYIRGDYGYTFGSGTRLTVV.